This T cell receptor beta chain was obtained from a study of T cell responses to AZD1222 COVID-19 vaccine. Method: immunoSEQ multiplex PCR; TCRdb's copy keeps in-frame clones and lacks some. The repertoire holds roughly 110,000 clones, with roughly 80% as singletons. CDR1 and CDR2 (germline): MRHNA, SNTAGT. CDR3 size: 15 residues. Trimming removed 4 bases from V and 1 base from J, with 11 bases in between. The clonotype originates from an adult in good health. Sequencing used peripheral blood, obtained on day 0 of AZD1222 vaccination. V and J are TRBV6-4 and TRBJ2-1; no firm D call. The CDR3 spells CASSVWQASYNEQFF. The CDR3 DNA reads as TGTGCCAGCAGTGTATGGCAGGCTTCCTACAATGAGCAGTTCTTC.